The 16 T cell receptor beta chains in this list originate from one sample, sequenced in a study of blood T cell repertoires in COVID-19. Clones were read by immunoSEQ multiplex PCR, and TCRdb kept only the in-frame ones, dropping some. The table shows about 89,000 clones, with 75% to 90% occurring only once. Sequences were obtained from peripheral blood. These receptors were collected from a woman of 80 years or more with acute or convalescent COVID-19.

The V call is TRBV18, the J call TRBJ1-1; 9 nucleotides align to TRBD1. CDR3 length: 17 amino acids. Germline V gives CDR1 KGHSH, CDR2 LQKENI. V shed 1 base, J shed 4 bases, and the junction held 10 bases outside the gene matches. As DNA, the CDR3 is TGTGCCAGCTCACCACGGGTTCTACAGGGGGCGAGCACTGAAGCTTTCTTT. It specifies CASSPRVLQGASTEAFF.

V usage is TRBV9 and J usage is TRBJ2-3, with TRBD2 as a possible D gene (6 bases). The germline gives CDR1 SGDLS, CDR2 YYNGEE. CDR3 length: 18 residues. V was trimmed by 4 bases and J by 0 bases, leaving 21 bases between them. The CDR3 DNA sequence: TGTGCCAGCAGCCCGCGGGCCGGGACTCGGGGTAGCACAGATACGCAGTATTTT. Its protein product is CASSPRAGTRGSTDTQYF.

The rearrangement uses TRBV24-1 and TRBJ2-1, with D possibly matching TRBD2 (6 bases). In germline, CDR1 is KGHDR, CDR2 SFDVKD. The CDR3 length is 19 residues. V was shortened by 4 bases and J by 1 base, with 22 bases between the two germline ends. The CDR3 DNA reads as TGTGCCACCAGTGACTTAGGGACCGGGGTTCGGGAGTCCTACAATGAGCAGTTCTTC. It codes for CATSDLGTGVRESYNEQFF.

The V and J genes are TRBV18 and TRBJ1-5, with a weak D call TRBD1 (5 bases). The CDR3 runs to 13 residues. With 6 bases removed from V and 4 bases from J, the gap between germline ends came to 10 bases. The V gene's germline CDR1 is KGHSH and CDR2 LQKENI. CDR3 in amino acids: CASSGGGNQPQHF. In nucleotides, the CDR3 is TGTGCCAGCTCGGGTGGGGGGAATCAGCCCCAGCATTTT.

This clone came up a few times. CDR3 region: CASSYPGQNTGELFF. The CDR3 coding sequence is TGTGCCAGCAGCTACCCGGGACAGAACACCGGGGAGCTGTTTTTT. J is TRBJ2-2 and V is TRBV7-9; D possibly corresponds to TRBD1 (6 bases). Germline loops: CDR1 SEHNR, CDR2 FQNEAQ (reference sequence). The CDR3 has 15 amino acids. Trimming took off 4 bases at V and 1 base at J, with 10 bases between the two ends.

The chain carries TRBV18 and TRBJ2-4; 9 bases match TRBD2. Germline trimming cut 2 bases from V and 1 base from J; bases unmatched to any gene: 0. Germline CDR1 and CDR2: KGHSH and LQKENI. CDR3 length: 15 amino acids. CDR3 region: CASSPAGGAKNIQYF. The DNA of the CDR3 is TGTGCCAGCTCACCAGCGGGAGGGGCCAAAAACATTCAGTACTTC.

This chain connects TRBV6-5 to TRBJ2-3, with no clear D. The V gene's germline CDR1 is MNHEY and CDR2 SVGAGI. CDR3 length equals 14 residues. Trimming stripped 0 bases from V and 3 bases from J, with 7 bases between. The DNA of the CDR3 is TGTGCCAGCAGTTACTCATTAGAGACAGATACGCAGTATTTT. This gives the protein CASSYSLETDTQYF.

The rearrangement joins TRBV20-1 to TRBJ1-2; D is unclear. This CDR3 region has 12 residues. Trimming stripped 4 bases from V and 3 bases from J, with 9 bases between. Germline-derived CDR1 and CDR2 are DFQATT and SNEGSKA (reference sequence). Here the CDR3 reads CSAIEQYYGYTF. The CDR3 DNA is TGCAGTGCTATTGAGCAGTACTATGGCTACACCTTC.

This clone has just one count. The chain couples TRBV7-9 to TRBJ1-6; tentative D call: TRBD1 (5 bases). Deletions cut 5 bases from V and 8 bases from J, with 16 bases between. CDR1 and CDR2 from the germline V gene are SEHNR and FQNEAQ (reference sequence). CDR3 size: 15 residues. CDR3 residues: CASSRLGRAYSPLHF. CDR3 DNA sequence: TGTGCCAGCAGCCGCCTTGGCAGGGCTTATTCACCCCTCCACTTT.

The chain joins TRBV10-2 to TRBJ2-5; possibly TRBD2 for D (6 bases). This CDR3 is 13 amino acids long. Per germline, CDR1 WSHSY and CDR2 SAAADI. V was shortened by 6 bases and J by 10 bases, with 18 bases between the two germline ends. The CDR3 region has the DNA TGCGCCAGCAGAGGAGTGACCCCGGGGGACCAGTACTTC. This sequence encodes CASRGVTPGDQYF.

This clone was picked up one time. This rearrangement joins TRBV6-5 to TRBJ2-2; 7 positions match TRBD1. V shed 2 bases, J shed 6 bases, and the junction held 6 bases outside the gene matches. The CDR3 totals 15 residues. Germline lookup yields CDR1 MNHEY and CDR2 SVGAGI. CDR3 nucleotides: TGTGCCAGCAGTTACGACAGGGCTGTCGCCGGGGAGCTGTTTTTT. Translated, it gives CASSYDRAVAGELFF.

V usage is TRBV5-1 and J usage is TRBJ1-1; D may be TRBD1 (5 bases). The V end lost 5 bases, the J end lost 0 bases, and 14 bases lay between the germline ends. Germline lookup yields CDR1 SGHRS and CDR2 YFSETQ. The length of the CDR3 is 15 residues. CDR3: CASSIKSRVNTEAFF. CDR3 DNA: TGCGCCAGCAGTATTAAAAGCAGGGTGAACACTGAAGCTTTCTTT.

This chain's CDR3 is CASSRTTSTQETQYF. DNA for the CDR3: TGTGCCAGCAGCCGTACGACTAGCACCCAAGAGACCCAGTACTTC. This sequence joins TRBV7-6 and TRBJ2-5; 7 nucleotides line up with TRBD2. V was clipped by 5 bases and J by 1 base; unmatched bases: 7. CDR3 length equals 15 residues. The germline CDR1 and CDR2 sequences are SGHVS and FNYEAQ. Full variable domain (rest looked up from reference TRBV7-6 and TRBJ2-5): GAGVSQSPRYKVTKRGQDVALRCDPISGHVSLYWYRQALGQGPEFLTYFNYEAQQDKSGLPNDRFSAERPEGSISTLTIQRTEQRDSAMYRCASSRTTSTQETQYFGPGTRLLVL.

The table lists this clone with a count of one. The chain recombines TRBV5-5 with TRBJ2-7; TRBD2 aligns across 10 bases. From germline, CDR1 is SGHKS and CDR2 YYEKEE (reference sequence). Trimming took 1 base from V and 6 from J; bases not matched to a gene: 4. This CDR3 contains 14 residues. CDR3: CASSLSTSGAEQYF. The CDR3 coding sequence is TGTGCCAGCAGCTTGTCAACTAGCGGGGCCGAGCAGTACTTC.

The CDR3 region is CAWTAGMNTEAFF. CDR3 sequence (DNA): TGTGCCTGGACGGCGGGAATGAACACTGAAGCTTTCTTT. This chain uses TRBV30 with TRBJ1-1; no reliable D call. CDR1 is GTSNPN, CDR2 SVGIG, per germline (reference sequence). There are 13 residues in the CDR3. Trimming pared 4 bases from V and 0 bases from J, leaving 9 bases between.

V is TRBV9 and J is TRBJ2-5; 9 bases align to TRBD2. V gave up 2 bases and J gave up 0 bases; unmatched junction bases: 11. Looked up from germline, CDR1 is SGDLS and CDR2 is YYNGEE. CDR3 size: 18 residues. CDR3 protein: CASSVAGKTSGHQETQYF. CDR3 coding DNA: TGTGCCAGCAGCGTCGCGGGGAAGACTAGCGGCCACCAAGAGACCCAGTACTTC. Looking up the rest from reference TRBV9 and TRBJ2-5 gives the full variable domain: DSGVTQTPKHLITATGQRVTLRCSPRSGDLSVYWYQQSLDQGLQFLIQYYNGEERAKGNILERFSAQQFPDLHSELNLSSLELGDSALYFCASSVAGKTSGHQETQYFGPGTRLLVL.